This is a list of T cell receptor beta chains from one sample in a study of T-cell memory formation after mild COVID-19. In TCRdb, the 5' RACE reads were re-called with MiXCR into one record per CDR3 protein. The sample has 280,000 or so distinct CDR3 sequences; roughly 18% are singletons. The sequencing sample was made of PBMCs or a T cell subset sorted from them (not recorded which). Receptors were obtained from a man aged 18 to 29 who had mild COVID-19 (a few samples of this study predate the infection). Cell type and time point are not known. Each CDR3 is given without its conserved first and last residue. Some rows mark clone size as missing; the rest say once, few, many or name a class of expanded clone.

ASSLRSWSGQTVYGYT	TRBV5-4	TRBJ1-2	-
ASSLAGYSYNEQF	TRBV7-2	TRBJ2-1	many
ASLDHSGNTIY	TRBV6-2/TRBV6-3	TRBJ1-3	few
ASTSGFGETQY	TRBV25-1	TRBJ2-5	-
ASSSGQGARETQY	TRBV5-4	TRBJ2-5	many
ASSSGQNEAF	TRBV11-3	TRBJ1-1	-
ASSLGDGGAVRDYEQY	TRBV7-9	TRBJ2-7	few
ATSATDTYTDTQY	TRBV24-1	TRBJ2-3	-
ASSLTGRLRGYT	TRBV12-3/TRBV12-4	TRBJ1-2	-
ASSRGGYEQY	TRBV5-1	TRBJ2-7	many
ASRYRTGRTEAF	TRBV12-3/TRBV12-4	TRBJ1-1	few
SARDRGGIGPQH	TRBV20-1	TRBJ1-5	-
ASRPRDANEKLF	TRBV2	TRBJ1-4	few
ASSHLRGGETQY	TRBV4-2	TRBJ2-5	few
SASRTWGTDTQY	TRBV20-1	TRBJ2-3	few
ASSPGGPNTEAF	TRBV28	TRBJ1-1	few
ASSQVVSTYSNQPQH	TRBV4-2	TRBJ1-5	few
ASSRPSGGLSGELF	TRBV6-5	TRBJ2-2	many
ASSKLEVFETF	TRBV21-1	TRBJ1-1	-
ASSPWASGYEQY	TRBV7-9	TRBJ2-7	few
ASRLARVYNEQF	TRBV27	TRBJ2-1	few
ATSGQGGRYEQF	TRBV24-1	TRBJ2-1	many
ASSHITNVAEAF	TRBV6-2/TRBV6-3	TRBJ1-1	-
ASSQGQGSYNEQF	TRBV4-1	TRBJ2-1	few